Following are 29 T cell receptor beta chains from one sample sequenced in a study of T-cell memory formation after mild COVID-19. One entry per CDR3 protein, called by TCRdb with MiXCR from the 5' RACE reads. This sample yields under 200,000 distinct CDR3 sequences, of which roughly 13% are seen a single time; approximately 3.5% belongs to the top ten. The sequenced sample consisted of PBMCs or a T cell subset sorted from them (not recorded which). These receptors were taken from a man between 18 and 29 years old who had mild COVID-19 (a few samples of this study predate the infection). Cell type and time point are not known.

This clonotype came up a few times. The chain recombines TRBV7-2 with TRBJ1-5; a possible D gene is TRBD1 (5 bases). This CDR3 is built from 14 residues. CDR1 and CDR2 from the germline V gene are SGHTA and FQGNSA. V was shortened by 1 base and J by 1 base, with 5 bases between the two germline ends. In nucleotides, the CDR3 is TGTGCCAGCAGCTTAGGACAGAGCAATCAGCCCCAGCATTTT. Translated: CASSLGQSNQPQHF.

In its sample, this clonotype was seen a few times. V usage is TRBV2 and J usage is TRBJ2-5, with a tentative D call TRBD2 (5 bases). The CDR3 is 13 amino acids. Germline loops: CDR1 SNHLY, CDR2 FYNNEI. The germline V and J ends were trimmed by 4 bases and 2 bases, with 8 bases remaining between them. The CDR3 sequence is CASSGTFQETQYF. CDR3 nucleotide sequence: TGTGCCAGCAGTGGGACTTTTCAAGAGACCCAGTACTTC.

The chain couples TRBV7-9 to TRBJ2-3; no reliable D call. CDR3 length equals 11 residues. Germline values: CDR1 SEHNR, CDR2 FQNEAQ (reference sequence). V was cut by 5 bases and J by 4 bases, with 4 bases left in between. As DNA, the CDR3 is TGTGCCAGCAGCAATTCAGATACGCAGTATTTT. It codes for CASSNSDTQYF. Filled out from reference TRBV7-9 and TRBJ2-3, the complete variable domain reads DTGVSQNPRHKITKRGQNVTFRCDPISEHNRLYWYRQTLGQGPEFLTYFQNEAQLEKSRLLSDRFSAERPKGSFSTLEIQRTEQGDSAMYLCASSNSDTQYFGPGTRLTVL.

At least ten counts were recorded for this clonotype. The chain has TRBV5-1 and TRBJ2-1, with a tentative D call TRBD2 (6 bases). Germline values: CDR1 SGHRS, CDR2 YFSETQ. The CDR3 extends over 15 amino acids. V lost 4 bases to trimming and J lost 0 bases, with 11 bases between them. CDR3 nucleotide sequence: TGCGCCAGCAGCGTCGAGGAGGGCTCCTACAATGAGCAGTTCTTC. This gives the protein CASSVEEGSYNEQFF.

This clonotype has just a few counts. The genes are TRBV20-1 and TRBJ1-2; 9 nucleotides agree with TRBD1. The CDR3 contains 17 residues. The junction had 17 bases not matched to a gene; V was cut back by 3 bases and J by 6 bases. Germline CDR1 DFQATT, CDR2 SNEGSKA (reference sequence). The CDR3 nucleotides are TGCAGTGCTAGTCCGGGGAGGTCGGGACAGGGTGAGGATGGCTACACCTTC. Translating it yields CSASPGRSGQGEDGYTF.

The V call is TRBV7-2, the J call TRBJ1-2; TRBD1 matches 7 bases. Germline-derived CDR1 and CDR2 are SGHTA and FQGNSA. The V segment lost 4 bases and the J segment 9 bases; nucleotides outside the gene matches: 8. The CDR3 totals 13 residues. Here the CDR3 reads CASSSTGSHRYTF. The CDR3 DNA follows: TGTGCCAGCAGCTCGACAGGGTCTCATCGCTACACCTTC.

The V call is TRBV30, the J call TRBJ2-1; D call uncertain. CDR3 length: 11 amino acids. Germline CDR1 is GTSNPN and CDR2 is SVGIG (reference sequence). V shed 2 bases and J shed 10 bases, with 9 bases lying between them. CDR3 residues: CAWSKSSEQFF. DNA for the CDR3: TGTGCCTGGAGTAAAAGTAGCGAGCAGTTCTTC.

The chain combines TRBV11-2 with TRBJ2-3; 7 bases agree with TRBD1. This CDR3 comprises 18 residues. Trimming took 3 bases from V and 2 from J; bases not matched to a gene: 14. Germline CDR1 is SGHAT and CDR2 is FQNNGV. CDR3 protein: CASSFDRARRVLTDTQYF. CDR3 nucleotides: TGTGCCAGCAGCTTTGACAGGGCCCGAAGGGTACTCACAGATACGCAGTATTTT.

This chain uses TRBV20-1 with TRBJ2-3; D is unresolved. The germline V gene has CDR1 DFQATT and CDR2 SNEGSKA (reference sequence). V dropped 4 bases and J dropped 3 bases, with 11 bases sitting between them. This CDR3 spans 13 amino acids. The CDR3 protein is CSAKGMWTDTQYF. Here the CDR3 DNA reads TGCAGTGCTAAGGGTATGTGGACAGATACGCAGTATTTT.

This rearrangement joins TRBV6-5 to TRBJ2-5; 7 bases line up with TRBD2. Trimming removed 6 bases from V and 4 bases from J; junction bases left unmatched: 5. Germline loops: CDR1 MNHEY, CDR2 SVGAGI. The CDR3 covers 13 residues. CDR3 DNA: TGTGCCAGCAGCCAACCGGGGGGAGAGACCCAGTACTTC. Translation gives CASSQPGGETQYF.

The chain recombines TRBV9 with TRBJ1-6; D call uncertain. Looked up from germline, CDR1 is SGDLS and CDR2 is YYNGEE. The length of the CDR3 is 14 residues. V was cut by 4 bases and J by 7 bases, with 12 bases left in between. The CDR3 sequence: CASSSRAWNSPLHF. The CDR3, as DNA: TGTGCCAGCAGCAGTAGGGCCTGGAATTCACCCCTCCACTTT.

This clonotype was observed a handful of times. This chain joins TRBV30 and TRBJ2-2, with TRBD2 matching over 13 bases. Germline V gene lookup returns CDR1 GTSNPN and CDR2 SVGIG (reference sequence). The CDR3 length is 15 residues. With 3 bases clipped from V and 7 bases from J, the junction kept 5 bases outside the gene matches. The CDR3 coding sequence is TGTGCCTGGAGACTAGCGGGGGGGCCTCACGGGGAGCTGTTTTTT. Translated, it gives CAWRLAGGPHGELFF.

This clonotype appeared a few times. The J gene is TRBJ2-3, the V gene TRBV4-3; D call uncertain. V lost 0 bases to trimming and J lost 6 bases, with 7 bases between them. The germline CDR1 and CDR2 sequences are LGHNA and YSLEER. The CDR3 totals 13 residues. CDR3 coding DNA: TGCGCCAGCAGCCAAGAAGGCAGGGATACGCAGTATTTT. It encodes CASSQEGRDTQYF.

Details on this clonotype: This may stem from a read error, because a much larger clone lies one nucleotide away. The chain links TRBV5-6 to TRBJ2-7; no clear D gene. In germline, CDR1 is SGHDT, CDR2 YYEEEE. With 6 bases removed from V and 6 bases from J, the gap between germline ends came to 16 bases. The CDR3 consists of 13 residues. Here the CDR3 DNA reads TGTGCCAGCATCCGGAACCGGGTGGGCGAGCAGTACGTC. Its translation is CASIRNRVGEQYV.

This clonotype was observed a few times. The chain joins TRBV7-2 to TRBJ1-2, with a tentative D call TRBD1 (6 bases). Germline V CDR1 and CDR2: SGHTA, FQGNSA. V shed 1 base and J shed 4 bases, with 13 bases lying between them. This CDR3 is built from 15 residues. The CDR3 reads CASSLDSGEVYGYTF. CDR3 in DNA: TGTGCCAGCAGCTTAGATTCAGGGGAGGTCTATGGCTACACCTTC.

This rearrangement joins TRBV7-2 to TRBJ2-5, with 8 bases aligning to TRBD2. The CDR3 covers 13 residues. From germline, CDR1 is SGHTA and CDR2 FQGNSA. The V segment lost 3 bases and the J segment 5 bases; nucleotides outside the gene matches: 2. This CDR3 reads CASSFKRGETQYF. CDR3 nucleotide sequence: TGTGCCAGCAGCTTTAAGCGGGGGGAGACCCAGTACTTC.

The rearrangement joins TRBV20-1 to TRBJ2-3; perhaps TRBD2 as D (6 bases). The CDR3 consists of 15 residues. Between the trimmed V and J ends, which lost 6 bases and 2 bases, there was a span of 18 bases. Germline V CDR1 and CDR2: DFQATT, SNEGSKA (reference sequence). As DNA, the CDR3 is TGCAGTGCGCCCCAACTAGGGAGGTCCACAGATACGCAGTATTTT. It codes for CSAPQLGRSTDTQYF.

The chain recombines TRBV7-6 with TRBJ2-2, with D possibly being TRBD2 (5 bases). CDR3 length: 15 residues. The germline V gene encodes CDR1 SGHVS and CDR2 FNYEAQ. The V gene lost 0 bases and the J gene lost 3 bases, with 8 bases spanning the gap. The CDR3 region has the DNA TGTGCCAGCAGCTTAGCCGGCGGGTACACCGGGGAGCTGTTTTTT. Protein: CASSLAGGYTGELFF.

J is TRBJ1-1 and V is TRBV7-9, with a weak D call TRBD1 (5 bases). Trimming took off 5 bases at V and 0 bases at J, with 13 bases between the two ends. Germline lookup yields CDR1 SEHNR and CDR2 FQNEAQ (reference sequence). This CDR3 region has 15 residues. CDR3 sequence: CASSRAGLMNTEAFF. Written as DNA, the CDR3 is TGTGCCAGCAGCCGGGCGGGGCTCATGAACACTGAAGCTTTCTTT.

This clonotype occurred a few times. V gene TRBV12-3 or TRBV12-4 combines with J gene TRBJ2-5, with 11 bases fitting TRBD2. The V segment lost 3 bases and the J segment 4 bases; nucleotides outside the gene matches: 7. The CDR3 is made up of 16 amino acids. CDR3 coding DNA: TGTGCCAGCAGTTTGGGTAGCGGGGGGGCAGGAGAGACCCAGTACTTC. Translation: CASSLGSGGAGETQYF.

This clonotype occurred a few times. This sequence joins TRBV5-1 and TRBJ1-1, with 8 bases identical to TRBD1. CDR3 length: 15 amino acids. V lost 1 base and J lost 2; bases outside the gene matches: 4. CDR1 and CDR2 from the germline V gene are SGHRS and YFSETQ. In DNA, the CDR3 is TGCGCCAGCAGCTTGAGACAGGGGCGAAACACTGAAGCTTTCTTT. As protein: CASSLRQGRNTEAFF. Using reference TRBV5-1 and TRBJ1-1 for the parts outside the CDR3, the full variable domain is KAGVTQTPRYLIKTRGQQVTLSCSPISGHRSVSWYQQTPGQGLQFLFEYFSETQRNKGNFPGRFSGRQFSNSRSEMNVSTLELGDSALYLCASSLRQGRNTEAFFGQGTRLTVV.

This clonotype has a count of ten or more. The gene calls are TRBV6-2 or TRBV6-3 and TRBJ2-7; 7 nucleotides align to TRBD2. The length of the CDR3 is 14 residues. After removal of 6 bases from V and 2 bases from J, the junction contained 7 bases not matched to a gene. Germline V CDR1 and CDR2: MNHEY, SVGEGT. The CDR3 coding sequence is TGTGCCAGCAGCTTAGCGGGTTCCGCCTACGAGCAGTACTTC. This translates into CASSLAGSAYEQYF.

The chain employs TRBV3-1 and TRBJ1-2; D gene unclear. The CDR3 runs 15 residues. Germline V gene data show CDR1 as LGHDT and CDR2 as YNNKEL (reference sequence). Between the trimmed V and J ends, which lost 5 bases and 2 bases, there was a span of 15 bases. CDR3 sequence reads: CASSDERFRNYGYTF. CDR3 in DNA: TGTGCCAGCAGCGACGAGAGATTCCGAAACTATGGCTACACCTTC. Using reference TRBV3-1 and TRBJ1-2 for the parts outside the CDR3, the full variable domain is DTAVSQTPKYLVTQMGNDKSIKCEQNLGHDTMYWYKQDSKKFLKIMFSYNNKELIINETVPNRFSPKSPDKAHLNLHINSLELGDSAVYFCASSDERFRNYGYTFGSGTRLTVV.

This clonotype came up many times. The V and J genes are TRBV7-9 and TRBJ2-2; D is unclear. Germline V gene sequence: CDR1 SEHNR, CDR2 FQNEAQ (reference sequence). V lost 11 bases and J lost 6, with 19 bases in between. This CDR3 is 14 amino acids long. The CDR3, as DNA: TGTGCCGCAGATTCTGAAGCCGGCTCCGGGGAGCTGTTTTTT. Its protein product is CAADSEAGSGELFF.

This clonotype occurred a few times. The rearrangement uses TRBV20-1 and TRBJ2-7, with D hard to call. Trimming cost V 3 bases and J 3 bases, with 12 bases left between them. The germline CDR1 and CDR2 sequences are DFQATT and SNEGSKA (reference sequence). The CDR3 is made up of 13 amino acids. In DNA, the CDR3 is TGCAGTGCTAGGATCCCAAATATCTACGAGCAGTACTTC. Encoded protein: CSARIPNIYEQYF.

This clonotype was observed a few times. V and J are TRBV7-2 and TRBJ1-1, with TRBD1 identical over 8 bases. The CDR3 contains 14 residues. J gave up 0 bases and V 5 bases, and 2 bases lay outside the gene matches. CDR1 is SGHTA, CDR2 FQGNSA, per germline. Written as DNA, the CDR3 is TGTGCCAGCAGCATGGGACAGGTGAACACTGAAGCTTTCTTT. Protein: CASSMGQVNTEAFF.

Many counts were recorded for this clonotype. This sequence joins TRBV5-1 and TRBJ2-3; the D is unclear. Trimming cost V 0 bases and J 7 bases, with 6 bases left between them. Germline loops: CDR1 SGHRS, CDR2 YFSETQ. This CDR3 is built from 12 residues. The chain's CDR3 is CASSLGLHTQYF. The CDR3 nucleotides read TGCGCCAGCAGCTTGGGACTCCATACGCAGTATTTT.

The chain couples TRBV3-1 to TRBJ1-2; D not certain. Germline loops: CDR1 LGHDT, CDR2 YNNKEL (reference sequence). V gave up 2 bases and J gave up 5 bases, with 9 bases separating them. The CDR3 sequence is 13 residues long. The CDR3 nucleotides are TGTGCCAGCAGCCAAATTCGACCGTATGGCTACACCTTC. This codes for CASSQIRPYGYTF.

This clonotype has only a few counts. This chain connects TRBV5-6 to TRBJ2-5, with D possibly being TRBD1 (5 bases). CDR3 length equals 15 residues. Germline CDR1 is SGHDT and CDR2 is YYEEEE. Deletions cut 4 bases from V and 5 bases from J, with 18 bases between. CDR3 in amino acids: CASSQQAFLWETQYF. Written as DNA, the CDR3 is TGTGCCAGCAGCCAACAGGCTTTTCTCTGGGAGACCCAGTACTTC.